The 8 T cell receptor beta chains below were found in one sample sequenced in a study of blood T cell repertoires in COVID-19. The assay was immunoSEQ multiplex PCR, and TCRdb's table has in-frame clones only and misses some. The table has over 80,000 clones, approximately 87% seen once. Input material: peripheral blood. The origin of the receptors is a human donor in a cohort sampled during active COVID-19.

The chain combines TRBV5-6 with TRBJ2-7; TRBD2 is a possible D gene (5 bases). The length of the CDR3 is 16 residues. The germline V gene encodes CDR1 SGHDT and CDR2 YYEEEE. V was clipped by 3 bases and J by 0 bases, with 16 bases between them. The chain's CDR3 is CASSSLSDGDSYEQYF. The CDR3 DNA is TGTGCCAGCAGCTCGCTTTCGGACGGGGACTCCTACGAGCAGTACTTC.

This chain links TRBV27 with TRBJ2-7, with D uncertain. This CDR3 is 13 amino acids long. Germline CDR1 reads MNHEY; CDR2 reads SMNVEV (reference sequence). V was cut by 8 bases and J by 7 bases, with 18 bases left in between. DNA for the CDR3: TGTGCCAGCGGTCTGACTGCGCCTCGGGAGCAGTACTTC. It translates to CASGLTAPREQYF.

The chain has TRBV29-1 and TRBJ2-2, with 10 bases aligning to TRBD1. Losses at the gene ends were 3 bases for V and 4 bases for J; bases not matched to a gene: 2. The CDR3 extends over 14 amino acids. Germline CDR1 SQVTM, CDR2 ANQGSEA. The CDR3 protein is CSVEGQGITGELFF. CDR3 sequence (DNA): TGCAGCGTTGAGGGACAGGGGATCACCGGGGAGCTGTTTTTT.

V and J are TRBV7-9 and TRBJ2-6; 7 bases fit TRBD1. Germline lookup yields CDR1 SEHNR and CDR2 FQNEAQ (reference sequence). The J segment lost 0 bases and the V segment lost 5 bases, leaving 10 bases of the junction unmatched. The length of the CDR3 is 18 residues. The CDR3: CASSPWTGFSSGANVLTF. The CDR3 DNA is TGTGCCAGCAGCCCTTGGACAGGTTTTTCCTCTGGGGCCAACGTCCTGACTTTC.

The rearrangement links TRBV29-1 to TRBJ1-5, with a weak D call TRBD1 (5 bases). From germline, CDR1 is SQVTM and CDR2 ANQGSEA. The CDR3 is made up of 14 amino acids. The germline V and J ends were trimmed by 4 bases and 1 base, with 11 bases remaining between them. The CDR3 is CSVGDSGSNQPQHF. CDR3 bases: TGCAGCGTTGGGGACTCTGGGAGCAATCAGCCCCAGCATTTT.

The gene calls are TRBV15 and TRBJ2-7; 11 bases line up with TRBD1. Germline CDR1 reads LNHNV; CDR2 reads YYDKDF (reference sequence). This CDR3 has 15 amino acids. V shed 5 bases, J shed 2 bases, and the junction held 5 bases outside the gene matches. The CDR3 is CATSLEDRGPYEQYF. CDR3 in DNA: TGTGCCACCAGCCTCGAGGACAGGGGGCCCTACGAGCAGTACTTC.

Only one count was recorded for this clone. Here the CDR3 reads CASSPLQGGIDNEQFF. The CDR3 nucleotides read TGTGCCAGCAGCCCCTTACAGGGGGGAATCGACAATGAGCAGTTCTTC. This sequence joins TRBV14 and TRBJ2-1; 8 nucleotides line up with TRBD1. V lost 4 bases to trimming and J lost 5 bases; unmatched junction nucleotides: 10. CDR1 and CDR2 (germline): SGHDN, FVKESK. The CDR3 consists of 16 residues.

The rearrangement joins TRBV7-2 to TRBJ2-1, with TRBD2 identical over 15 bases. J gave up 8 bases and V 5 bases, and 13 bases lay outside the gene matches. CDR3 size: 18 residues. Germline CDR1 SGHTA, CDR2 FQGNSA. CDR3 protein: CASSIIGLAGGPGDEQFF. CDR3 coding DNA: TGTGCCAGCAGCATCATAGGACTAGCGGGAGGGCCGGGCGATGAGCAGTTCTTC. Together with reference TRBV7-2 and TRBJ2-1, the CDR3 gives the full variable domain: GAGVSQSPSNKVTEKGKDVELRCDPISGHTALYWYRQSLGQGLEFLIYFQGNSAPDKSGLPSDRFSAERTGGSVSTLTIQRTQQEDSAVYLCASSIIGLAGGPGDEQFFGPGTRLTVL.